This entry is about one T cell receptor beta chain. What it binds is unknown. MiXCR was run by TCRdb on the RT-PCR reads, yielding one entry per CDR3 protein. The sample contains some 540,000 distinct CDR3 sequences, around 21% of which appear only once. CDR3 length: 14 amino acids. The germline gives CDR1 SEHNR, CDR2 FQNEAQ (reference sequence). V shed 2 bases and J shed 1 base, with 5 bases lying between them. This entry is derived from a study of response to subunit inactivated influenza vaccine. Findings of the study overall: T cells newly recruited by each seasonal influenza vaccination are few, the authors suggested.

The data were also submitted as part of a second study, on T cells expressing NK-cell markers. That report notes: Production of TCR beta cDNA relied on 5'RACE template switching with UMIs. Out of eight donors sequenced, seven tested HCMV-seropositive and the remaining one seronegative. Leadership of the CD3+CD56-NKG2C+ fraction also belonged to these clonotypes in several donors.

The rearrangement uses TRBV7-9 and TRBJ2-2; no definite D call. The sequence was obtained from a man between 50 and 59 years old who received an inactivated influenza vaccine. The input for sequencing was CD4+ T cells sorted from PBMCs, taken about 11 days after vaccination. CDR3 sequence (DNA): TGTGCCAGCAGCTTACTATGGAACACCGGGGAGCTGTTTTTT. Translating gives CASSLLWNTGELFF.